What follows is one TCR beta chain and its context. The data were taken from a study of blood T cell repertoires in COVID-19. The wider study: The cDNA or gDNA used as material had been derived from T cells, B-cell-depleted T cells, or PBMCs.

The repertoire was sequenced with immunoSEQ multiplex PCR; TCRdb's copy has only in-frame clones and lacks some. The sample holds about 240,000 clones, 85% to 90% seen once. The CDR3 runs to 20 residues. V gave up 0 bases and J gave up 8 bases, with 28 bases separating them. In germline, CDR1 is MRHNA, CDR2 SNTAGT. Sequenced input: PBMCs or T cells enriched from blood (not recorded which). The sequence was obtained from a woman aged 25 to 45 who had recovered from COVID-19. The rearrangement uses TRBV6-4 and TRBJ1-4; possibly TRBD1 for D (5 bases). The CDR3 DNA reads as TGTGCCAGCAGTGACTCTAGGATCCGAAGTTCAGGGCTGCGGGGCGAAAAACTGTTTTTT. Protein product: CASSDSRIRSSGLRGEKLFF.